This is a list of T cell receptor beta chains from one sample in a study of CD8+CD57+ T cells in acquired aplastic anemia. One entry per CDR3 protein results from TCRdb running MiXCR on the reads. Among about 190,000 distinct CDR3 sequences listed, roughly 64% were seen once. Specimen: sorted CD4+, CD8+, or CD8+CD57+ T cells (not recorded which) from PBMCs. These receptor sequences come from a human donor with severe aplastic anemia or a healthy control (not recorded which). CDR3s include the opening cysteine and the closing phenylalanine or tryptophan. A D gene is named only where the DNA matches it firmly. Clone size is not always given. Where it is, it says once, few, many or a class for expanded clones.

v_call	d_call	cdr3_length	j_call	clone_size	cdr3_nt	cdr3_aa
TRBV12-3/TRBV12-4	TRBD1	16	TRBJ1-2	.	TGTGCCAGCACCAAGGGACGGACAGGGCCGACCTATGGCTACACCTTC	CASTKGRTGPTYGYTF
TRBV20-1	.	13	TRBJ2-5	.	TGCAGTGCTAGAGTTCCAGGAGGGGAGACCCAGTACTTC	CSARVPGGETQYF
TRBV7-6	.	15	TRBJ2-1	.	TGTGCCAGCAGCTCCGTGGGACGGACCGACAGTGAGCAGTTCTTC	CASSSVGRTDSEQFF
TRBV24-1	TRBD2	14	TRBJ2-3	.	TGTGCCACCAGTGATGGACTAGCGGGGGGGCCTAAGTATTTT	CATSDGLAGGPKYF
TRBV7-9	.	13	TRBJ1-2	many	TGTGCCAGCAGCTTAAGTGCCAACTATGGCTACACCTTC	CASSLSANYGYTF
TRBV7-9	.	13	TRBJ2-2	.	TGTGCCACCGGGGCAGGCGTAATCGGGGAGCTGTTTTTT	CATGAGVIGELFF
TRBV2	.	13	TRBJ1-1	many	TGTGCCACGGGTGGGGTGATGAACACTGAAGCTTTCTTT	CATGGVMNTEAFF
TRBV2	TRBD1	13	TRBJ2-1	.	TGTGCCACCGGGACAGGACCATACAATGAGCAGTTCTTC	CATGTGPYNEQFF
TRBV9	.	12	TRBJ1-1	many	TGTGCCAGTGTGGGTGAGAACACTGAAGCTTTCTTT	CASVGENTEAFF
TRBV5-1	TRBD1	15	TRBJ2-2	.	TGCGCCAGCAGCCCCGACAGGGCGAACACCGGGGAGCTGTTTTTT	CASSPDRANTGELFF
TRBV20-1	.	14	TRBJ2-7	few	TGCAGTGCTAGAGATATCGGACCATCCTACGAGCAGTACTTC	CSARDIGPSYEQYF
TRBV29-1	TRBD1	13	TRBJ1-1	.	TGCAGCGTTAGGGACAGGGGGGCGAGTGAAGCTTTCTTT	CSVRDRGASEAFF
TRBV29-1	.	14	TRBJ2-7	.	TGCAGCTTCCGAGAAGTCGTCCGCCCCTACGAGCAGTACTTC	CSFREVVRPYEQYF
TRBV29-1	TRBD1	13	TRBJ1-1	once	TGCAGCGCCGACAGGGGGGTGAACACTGAAGCTTTCTTT	CSADRGVNTEAFF
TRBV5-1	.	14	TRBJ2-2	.	TGCGCCAGCAGATACGACAAGGACACCGGGGAGCTGTTTTTT	CASRYDKDTGELFF